A single sample is the source of the 21 T cell receptor beta chains below, sequenced in a study of control samples from healthy donors and cancer patients. The repertoire was sequenced with immunoSEQ multiplex PCR; TCRdb's copy has only in-frame clones and lacks some. Of 70,000 to 85,000 clones in the sample, roughly 89% were seen once. The sequenced sample was blood. The origin of the receptors is a man aged 50 to 59 in good health.

V is TRBV4-3 and J is TRBJ1-2, with D possibly being TRBD1 (5 bases). CDR1 is LGHNA, CDR2 YSLEER, per germline. V gave up 2 bases and J gave up 3 bases, with 19 bases separating them. The CDR3 extends over 17 amino acids. The CDR3 loop reads CASSQSSLIDSYYGYTF. Here the CDR3 DNA reads TGCGCCAGCAGCCAATCCTCCTTAATCGACAGCTACTATGGCTACACCTTC.

V usage is TRBV24-1 and J usage is TRBJ2-1, with D possibly called TRBD1 or TRBD2 (5 bases each). The CDR3 consists of 15 residues. Deletions cut 1 base from V and 5 bases from J, with 11 bases between. CDR1 is KGHDR, CDR2 SFDVKD, per germline. The CDR3 spells CATSDFGDGDNEQFF. In nucleotides, the CDR3 is TGTGCCACCAGTGATTTTGGGGACGGAGACAATGAGCAGTTCTTC.

The rearrangement joins TRBV15 to TRBJ1-5; no definite D call. From germline, CDR1 is LNHNV and CDR2 YYDKDF (reference sequence). V gave up 0 bases and J gave up 6 bases, with 12 bases separating them. This CDR3 is 15 amino acids long. DNA of the CDR3: TGTGCCACCAGCAGAGATCGAGGCAGGACTCAGCCCCAGCATTTT. It codes for CATSRDRGRTQPQHF. The complete variable domain, with remaining parts taken from reference TRBV15 and TRBJ1-5, reads DAMVIQNPRYQVTQFGKPVTLSCSQTLNHNVMYWYQQKSSQAPKLLFHYYDKDFNNEADTPDNFQSRRPNTSFCFLDIRSPGLGDTAMYLCATSRDRGRTQPQHFGDGTRLSIL.

The rearrangement joins TRBV18 to TRBJ1-3, with 8 bases matching TRBD1. Germline V gene sequence: CDR1 KGHSH, CDR2 LQKENI. The CDR3 contains 15 residues. With 3 bases clipped from V and 4 bases from J, the junction kept 5 bases outside the gene matches. The CDR3 sequence: CASSPRTGRGNTIYF. DNA of the CDR3: TGTGCCAGCTCACCGAGGACAGGGCGAGGAAACACCATATATTTT. Complete variable domain (other parts from reference TRBV18 and TRBJ1-3): NAGVMQNPRHLVRRRGQEARLRCSPMKGHSHVYWYRQLPEEGLKFMVYLQKENIIDESGMPKERFSAEFPKEGPSILRIQQVVRGDSAAYFCASSPRTGRGNTIYFGEGSWLTVV.

J is TRBJ2-5 and V is TRBV6-5; possibly TRBD2 for D (6 bases). Germline V gene lookup returns CDR1 MNHEY and CDR2 SVGAGI. The CDR3 covers 14 residues. The V and J ends lost 0 bases and 4 bases respectively, with 9 bases between them. The CDR3 sequence: CASSYSRGGETQYF. The DNA for the CDR3 is TGTGCCAGCAGTTACTCGCGGGGTGGAGAGACCCAGTACTTC.

This sequence joins TRBV24-1 and TRBJ1-5; D may be TRBD1 (5 bases). The CDR3 is made up of 15 amino acids. V shed 7 bases and J shed 0 bases, with 12 bases lying between them. Germline V gives CDR1 KGHDR, CDR2 SFDVKD. CDR3 sequence (DNA): TGTGCCACCAGCGGATCAGGGAGTAGCAATCAGCCCCAGCATTTT. Its translation: CATSGSGSSNQPQHF.

J is TRBJ1-2 and V is TRBV27; TRBD1 might be the D (6 bases). Trimming took off 6 bases at V and 6 bases at J, with 17 bases between the two ends. The CDR3 is made up of 14 amino acids. Germline lookup yields CDR1 MNHEY and CDR2 SMNVEV (reference sequence). The CDR3 protein is CASSPWAGENGYTF. CDR3 DNA sequence: TGTGCCAGCAGCCCCTGGGCAGGGGAAAATGGCTACACCTTC.

This sequence joins TRBV10-3 and TRBJ1-2; no definite D call. Germline-derived CDR1 and CDR2 are ENHRY and SYGVKD. The V and J ends lost 3 bases and 4 bases respectively, with 12 bases between them. The CDR3 runs 14 residues. The CDR3 here is CAISEAGEVYGYTF. The CDR3 DNA reads TGTGCCATCAGTGAAGCCGGGGAGGTCTATGGCTACACCTTC.

This rearrangement joins TRBV7-6 to TRBJ1-6; D uncertain. Germline V gene sequence: CDR1 SGHVS, CDR2 FNYEAQ. The CDR3 spans 17 residues. Trimming removed 1 base at V and 0 bases at J, with 10 bases between. CDR3 in amino acids: CASSLGPRSSYNSPLHF. CDR3 nucleotide sequence: TGTGCCAGCAGCTTAGGACCCAGGAGCTCCTATAATTCACCCCTCCACTTT.

The rearrangement links TRBV9 to TRBJ2-2, with D perhaps matching TRBD2 (5 bases). This CDR3 spans 12 amino acids. Germline CDR1 and CDR2: SGDLS and YYNGEE. Trimming pared 4 bases from V and 10 bases from J, leaving 11 bases between. The CDR3 region has the DNA TGTGCCAGCAGCCTCGGAGCGGAGGAGCTGTTTTTT. It encodes CASSLGAEELFF.

The chain employs TRBV5-1 and TRBJ1-4; no clear D. Germline values: CDR1 SGHRS, CDR2 YFSETQ. This CDR3 is built from 14 residues. Trimming left V 0 bases short and J 8 bases short, with 11 bases between. CDR3 sequence (DNA): TGCGCCAGCAGCTTGGATATGCGCCAAGAAAAACTGTTTTTT. Protein: CASSLDMRQEKLFF.

The chain carries TRBV2 and TRBJ1-5; the D gene is possibly TRBD1 (6 bases). The CDR3 has 13 amino acids. Germline V gives CDR1 SNHLY, CDR2 FYNNEI. Trimming pared 0 bases from V and 14 bases from J, leaving 14 bases between. The CDR3 region is CASSEAQGGGEHF. The CDR3 DNA sequence: TGTGCCAGCAGTGAAGCCCAGGGAGGGGGTGAGCATTTT. The variable domain in full, completed from reference TRBV2 and TRBJ1-5, reads EPEVTQTPSHQVTQMGQEVILRCVPISNHLYFYWYRQILGQKVEFLVSFYNNEISEKSEIFDDQFSVERPDGSNFTLKIRSTKLEDSAMYFCASSEAQGGGEHFGDGTRLSIL.

The chain joins TRBV11-2 to TRBJ2-7; D unclear. The CDR3 contains 11 residues. CDR1 SGHAT and CDR2 FQNNGV come from the germline V gene. Trimming shortened V by 5 bases and J by 0 bases, and 2 bases separated the two germline ends. The CDR3 DNA reads TGTGCCAGCAGCGCCTCCTACGAGCAGTACTTC. As protein: CASSASYEQYF.

A single count supports this clone. The V call is TRBV7-9, the J call TRBJ1-4; the match to TRBD1 covers 9 bases. This CDR3 has 18 amino acids. Unmatched junction bases numbered 11, after V lost 6 bases and J lost 0 bases. CDR1 is SEHNR, CDR2 FQNEAQ, per germline (reference sequence). For the CDR3, the DNA is TGTGCCAGCAGGCCTACAGGGGGCGCCGGAGCAACTAATGAAAAACTGTTTTTT. Protein sequence: CASRPTGGAGATNEKLFF.

This rearrangement joins TRBV4-1 to TRBJ2-5; D is uncertain. CDR3 size: 14 residues. Trimming removed 6 bases from V and 5 bases from J, with 16 bases in between. Germline-derived CDR1 and CDR2 are MGHRA and YSYEKL. This chain's CDR3 is CASSPYSDLETQYF. The CDR3 region has the DNA TGCGCCAGCAGTCCCTATTCTGACTTGGAGACCCAGTACTTC.

This chain joins TRBV5-4 and TRBJ2-2, with a weak D call TRBD2 (5 bases). Germline V lookup: CDR1 SGHNT, CDR2 YYREEE (reference sequence). The ends were cut back, 2 bases at V and 5 bases at J, with 16 bases in the middle. CDR3 size: 16 residues. The DNA of the CDR3 is TGTGCCAGCAGCTTCGGAGGTTCGTTGGGTACCGGGGAGCTGTTTTTT. Protein: CASSFGGSLGTGELFF.

This clone was seen a few times. The chain carries TRBV7-2 and TRBJ1-3, with unresolved D. V was cut by 6 bases and J by 3 bases, with 9 bases left in between. The CDR3 runs 13 residues. Germline V gene data show CDR1 as SGHTA and CDR2 as FQGNSA. CDR3 amino acids: CASRPVVGNTIYF. The CDR3 nucleotides are TGTGCCAGCAGACCCGTAGTTGGAAACACCATATATTTT.

The genes are TRBV5-6 and TRBJ2-2; the D gene is possibly TRBD1 (6 bases). This CDR3 contains 15 residues. Trimming removed 7 bases from V and 5 bases from J, with 18 bases in between. Germline-derived CDR1 and CDR2 are SGHDT and YYEEEE. CDR3 region: CASRKIQGRTGELFF. The CDR3 nucleotides read TGTGCCAGCCGAAAGATACAGGGAAGGACCGGGGAGCTGTTTTTT.

The chain employs TRBV15 and TRBJ1-6; D uncertain. Germline V gene lookup returns CDR1 LNHNV and CDR2 YYDKDF (reference sequence). V lost 1 base, J lost 8 bases, and 9 bases lay in between. This CDR3 comprises 14 residues. CDR3 in DNA: TGTGCCACCAGCAGAGTAGGGCCCGATTCACCCCTCCACTTT. Residues: CATSRVGPDSPLHF. The whole variable domain, remainder taken from reference TRBV15 and TRBJ1-6, is DAMVIQNPRYQVTQFGKPVTLSCSQTLNHNVMYWYQQKSSQAPKLLFHYYDKDFNNEADTPDNFQSRRPNTSFCFLDIRSPGLGDTAMYLCATSRVGPDSPLHFGNGTRLTVT.

The V and J genes are TRBV5-1 and TRBJ1-2; TRBD1 is a possible D gene (5 bases). Germline V CDR1 and CDR2: SGHRS, YFSETQ. The CDR3 length is 16 residues. V was cut by 5 bases and J by 6 bases, with 23 bases left in between. The chain's CDR3 is CASRSFRGQGADGYTF. CDR3 sequence (DNA): TGCGCCAGCAGGTCCTTCCGGGGCCAGGGAGCCGATGGCTACACCTTC.

The rearrangement uses TRBV5-1 and TRBJ1-1; the D is unclear. Trimming cost V 0 bases and J 1 base, with 4 bases left between them. This CDR3 is 13 amino acids long. Germline assignment: CDR1 SGHRS and CDR2 YFSETQ. The CDR3 is CASSLGENTEAFF. The CDR3 DNA sequence: TGCGCCAGCAGCTTGGGCGAGAACACTGAAGCTTTCTTT. Full variable domain (rest looked up from reference TRBV5-1 and TRBJ1-1): KAGVTQTPRYLIKTRGQQVTLSCSPISGHRSVSWYQQTPGQGLQFLFEYFSETQRNKGNFPGRFSGRQFSNSRSEMNVSTLELGDSALYLCASSLGENTEAFFGQGTRLTVV.